One sample yielded the 18 T cell receptor beta chains listed below, sequenced in a study of blood T cell repertoires in COVID-19. The data were produced by immunoSEQ multiplex PCR, yet TCRdb's version contains in-frame clones alone and is incomplete. The sample carries around 140,000 clones, 65% to 80% recorded once. The sequencing sample was made of peripheral blood. These receptors were collected from a woman aged 60-75 years with acute or convalescent COVID-19.

The chain uses TRBV5-1 and TRBJ2-5; D might be TRBD1 (5 bases). Germline V gives CDR1 SGHRS, CDR2 YFSETQ. The V gene lost 0 bases and the J gene lost 2 bases, with 17 bases spanning the gap. The CDR3 is made up of 17 amino acids. CDR3 amino acids: CASSLGARGTGQETQYF. In DNA form, the CDR3 reads TGCGCCAGCAGCTTGGGAGCTAGGGGAACTGGACAAGAGACCCAGTACTTC.

This clone was recorded only once. This chain connects TRBV12-5 to TRBJ2-1, with TRBD2 identical over 7 bases. The length of the CDR3 is 14 residues. J gave up 3 bases and V 7 bases, and 6 bases lay outside the gene matches. Germline lookup yields CDR1 LGHNT and CDR2 FRNRAP. In DNA, the CDR3 is TGTGCTAGTGCGACGGGAGGAAGCTACAATGAGCAGTTCTTC. Its protein product is CASATGGSYNEQFF.

The chain uses TRBV27 and TRBJ1-2, with 9 bases fitting TRBD1. Trimming cost V 0 bases and J 8 bases; bases outside gene matches: 7. There are 15 residues in the CDR3. CDR1 and CDR2 from the germline V gene are MNHEY and SMNVEV (reference sequence). CDR3 protein: CASSLSGQGNRGYTF. In DNA, the CDR3 is TGTGCCAGCAGTTTATCGGGACAGGGCAATCGAGGCTACACCTTC.

The rearrangement joins TRBV6-1 to TRBJ2-1; 11 bases map to TRBD2. There are 17 residues in the CDR3. Trimming removed 1 base from V and 3 bases from J; junction bases left unmatched: 5. Germline V lookup: CDR1 MNHNS, CDR2 SASEGT. CDR3 sequence: CASSEETSGRIYNEQFF. CDR3 DNA sequence: TGTGCCAGCAGTGAAGAAACTAGCGGGAGAATCTACAATGAGCAGTTCTTC.

In its sample, this clone was seen a few times. The rearrangement uses TRBV5-1 and TRBJ2-7; D not resolved. V lost 0 bases, J lost 3 bases, and 13 bases lay in between. The CDR3 length is 15 residues. CDR1 and CDR2 (germline): SGHRS, YFSETQ. The CDR3, as DNA: TGCGCCAGCAGCTTGGACCCCCAACTTGACTACGAGCAGTACTTC. Protein: CASSLDPQLDYEQYF.

This clone was detected only once. V gene TRBV10-1 combines with J gene TRBJ2-7; 9 bases map to TRBD1. V shed 4 bases, J shed 4 bases, and the junction held 5 bases outside the gene matches. This CDR3 comprises 14 residues. Germline CDR1 is WNHNN and CDR2 is SYGVQD (reference sequence). The CDR3: CASSVKGQGYEQYF. The CDR3 DNA follows: TGCGCCAGCAGTGTGAAGGGACAGGGATACGAGCAGTACTTC.

This chain links TRBV27 with TRBJ1-1; unclear D gene. Trimming removed 5 bases from V and 10 bases from J, with 14 bases in between. CDR3 length: 12 residues. Germline CDR1 and CDR2: MNHEY and SMNVEV (reference sequence). The CDR3 nucleotides read TGTGCCAGCAGTCCCCCGGGTGGAAGAGCTTTCTTT. Translating it yields CASSPPGGRAFF.

V is TRBV6-5 and J is TRBJ2-3; 8 bases fit TRBD2. The CDR3 is 15 residues long. Germline assignment: CDR1 MNHEY and CDR2 SVGAGI. J gave up 3 bases and V 7 bases, and 9 bases lay outside the gene matches. As DNA, the CDR3 is TGTGCCAGCACATCAGCGGGAGTCGCGACAGATACGCAGTATTTT. Amino acids: CASTSAGVATDTQYF.

The chain recombines TRBV14 with TRBJ2-7, with a weak D call TRBD1 (7 bases). Germline CDR1 reads SGHDN; CDR2 reads FVKESK. The CDR3 length is 18 residues. Trimming shortened V by 0 bases and J by 3 bases, and 21 bases separated the two germline ends. The CDR3 region is CASSQDHWRGQRFYEQYF. The DNA for the CDR3 is TGTGCCAGCAGCCAAGATCACTGGAGGGGGCAAAGATTCTACGAGCAGTACTTC.

The rearrangement joins TRBV7-9 to TRBJ1-6, with D uncertain. The CDR3 contains 16 residues. Trimming stripped 1 base from V and 2 bases from J, with 9 bases between. Germline values: CDR1 SEHNR, CDR2 FQNEAQ (reference sequence). The CDR3 here is CASSLGGGTYNSPLHF. CDR3 nucleotide sequence: TGTGCCAGCAGCTTAGGAGGAGGCACCTATAATTCACCCCTCCACTTT. Drawing the rest from reference TRBV7-9 and TRBJ1-6, the complete variable domain is DTGVSQNPRHKITKRGQNVTFRCDPISEHNRLYWYRQTLGQGPEFLTYFQNEAQLEKSRLLSDRFSAERPKGSFSTLEIQRTEQGDSAMYLCASSLGGGTYNSPLHFGNGTRLTVT.

A few counts support this clone. This specimen includes other DNA sequences encoding the same CDR3. V gene TRBV25-1 combines with J gene TRBJ2-7; D unresolved. CDR1 and CDR2 (germline): MGHDK, SYGVNS. CDR3 length: 11 amino acids. V lost 4 bases and J lost 3, with 4 bases in between. CDR3 DNA: TGTGCCAGCAGTGCTCTCTACGAGCAGTACTTC. Its protein product is CASSALYEQYF.

This chain joins TRBV28 and TRBJ2-1; 8 bases line up with TRBD2. The junction had 6 bases not matched to a gene; V was cut back by 3 bases and J by 8 bases. This CDR3 comprises 14 residues. Per the germline V gene, CDR1 is MDHEN and CDR2 is SYDVKM. The CDR3 DNA follows: TGTGCCAGCAGTTTGCCGGGAGGGCCCTATGAGCAGTTCTTC. Its protein is CASSLPGGPYEQFF.

The CDR3 region has the DNA TGTGCCAGCAGTCTTGACGGAGGCTACGAGCAGTACTTC. Translated: CASSLDGGYEQYF. V and J are TRBV12-3 or TRBV12-4 and TRBJ2-7; tentative D call: TRBD2 (5 bases). The CDR3 spans 13 residues. V was shortened by 5 bases and J by 3 bases, with 11 bases between the two germline ends.

This chain connects TRBV11-2 to TRBJ2-7; no firm D call. From germline, CDR1 is SGHAT and CDR2 FQNNGV. The CDR3 extends over 15 amino acids. V gave up 5 bases and J gave up 3 bases, with 17 bases separating them. CDR3 nucleotide sequence: TGTGCCAGCAGCGTTAGCCCCAATACTAACTACGAGCAGTACTTC. Translating it yields CASSVSPNTNYEQYF.

This clone was recorded once. The gene calls are TRBV11-2 and TRBJ2-4; 8 bases map to TRBD2. Germline CDR1 is SGHAT and CDR2 is FQNNGV. The V gene end was trimmed by 3 bases and the J gene end by 9 bases; junction bases not matched to a gene: 4. The CDR3 consists of 13 residues. The CDR3 spells CASSFGLASIQYF. CDR3 nucleotides: TGTGCCAGCAGCTTCGGACTAGCAAGCATTCAGTACTTC.

V gene TRBV7-6 combines with J gene TRBJ1-5; 7 nucleotides agree with TRBD1. This CDR3 contains 15 residues. V gave up 1 base and J gave up 5 bases; unmatched junction bases: 5. Germline-derived CDR1 and CDR2 are SGHVS and FNYEAQ. This chain's CDR3 is CASSLGQGVYQPQHF. CDR3 nucleotides: TGTGCCAGCAGCTTAGGACAGGGAGTATATCAGCCCCAGCATTTT. Combining the CDR3 with reference TRBV7-6 and TRBJ1-5 gives the whole variable domain GAGVSQSPRYKVTKRGQDVALRCDPISGHVSLYWYRQALGQGPEFLTYFNYEAQQDKSGLPNDRFSAERPEGSISTLTIQRTEQRDSAMYRCASSLGQGVYQPQHFGDGTRLSIL.

The chain combines TRBV5-1 with TRBJ1-1; D is ambiguous. Germline loops: CDR1 SGHRS, CDR2 YFSETQ. The length of the CDR3 is 16 residues. V was shortened by 0 bases and J by 2 bases, with 14 bases between the two germline ends. Here the CDR3 reads CASSLVAGGLNTEAFF. In DNA, the CDR3 is TGCGCCAGCAGCTTGGTCGCAGGTGGCCTCAACACTGAAGCTTTCTTT.

This rearrangement joins TRBV2 to TRBJ2-5; D is perhaps TRBD2 (6 bases). From germline, CDR1 is SNHLY and CDR2 FYNNEI. This CDR3 spans 15 amino acids. V was clipped by 0 bases and J by 5 bases, with 13 bases between them. CDR3 region: CASSEALTAGETQYF. DNA of the CDR3: TGTGCCAGCAGTGAAGCCCTAACGGCGGGGGAGACCCAGTACTTC.